What follows are 9 T cell receptor delta chains derived from one specimen sequenced in a study of gamma-delta chains in newborns, infants, children. TCRdb repeated clone calling on the reads with CATT. This sample has over 6,500 delta-chain clones, with more than 2% found just once. The specimen was blood. The receptor set was obtained from a child who was a newborn, infant or young child, either healthy, febrile or measles-vaccinated (not recorded which).

Details on this clone: It may be a read error: a sequence one base away is much more abundant. Other DNA sequences of this sample code for an identical CDR3. The chain carries TRDV2 and TRDJ3; TRDD3 matches at 11 bases. The CDR3 has 19 amino acids. V gave up 1 base and J gave up 0 bases; unmatched junction bases: 4. CDR1 and CDR2 (germline): GEAIGNYY, EKD. The CDR3 region has the DNA TGTGCCTGTGACACTGGGGGATACGGCAGCTCCTGGGACACCCGACAGATGTTTTTC. This sequence encodes CACDTGGYGSSWDTRQMFF.

This clone is categorized as medium-sized (0.01 to 0.1%). The chain combines TRDV1 with TRDJ1, with TRDD3 matching 9 bases. This CDR3 is 24 amino acids long. V trimming: 4 bases; J trimming: 0 bases; junction bases outside the gene matches: 30. The V gene's germline CDR1 is TSWWSYY and CDR2 QGS. The CDR3 region is CALGGALLRLNWGRQPKYTDKLIF. CDR3 DNA sequence: TGTGCTCTTGGGGGGGCCCTCCTACGGTTAAACTGGGGGAGGCAGCCAAAATACACCGATAAACTCATCTTT.

This clone is deemed large (0.1 to 1%). This sample also contains other DNA sequences that code for the same CDR3. The rearrangement links TRDV2 to TRDJ3, with TRDD3 identical over 13 bases. Germline CDR1 GEAIGNYY, CDR2 EKD. This CDR3 region has 19 residues. V dropped 3 bases and J dropped 1; count of bases not matched to a gene: 5. CDR3 DNA sequence: TGTGCCTGTGACCCTACTGGGGGATACGCGTCCTGGGACACCCGACAGATGTTTTTC. Translated: CACDPTGGYASWDTRQMFF.

This clone was seen a handful of times. This probably arose from a read error, given a far larger clone one base away. This sample also contains other DNA sequences that code for the same CDR3. The V gene is TRDV2, the J gene TRDJ2, with 8 bases lining up with TRDD3. Germline CDR1 is GEAIGNYY and CDR2 is EKD. There are 15 residues in the CDR3. Here the CDR3 reads CACDTGDTLTAQLFF. The CDR3 nucleotides read TGTGCCTGTGACACCGGGGATACTTTGACAGCACAACTTTTCTTT.

This clone showed up just a few times. Translating this DNA gives a protein that differs at residue 4 from the TCRdb one, which belongs to a much larger clone; a read error is likely, and the protein shown is this translation. The rearrangement uses TRDV2 and TRDJ3, with TRDD3 matching 9 bases. The V gene's germline CDR1 is GEAIGNYY and CDR2 EKD. CDR3 size: 18 residues. CDR3 in DNA: TGTGCCTGTGGCACCGTGGGGGATAGCTCCTGGGACACCCGACAGATGTTTTTC. Translating it yields CACGTVGDSSWDTRQMFF.

This clone was picked up a small number of times. TCRdb has a much larger clone's protein, which differs at residue 10 from the translation of this DNA, likely because of a read error; what is shown is the protein translated from the DNA. DNA for the CDR3: TGTGCCTGTGACACCGGGGGTTTTAGCCCCTGGGACACCCGACAGATGTTTTTC. This sequence encodes CACDTGGFSPWDTRQMFF. This chain connects TRDV2 to TRDJ3; maybe TRDD3 (5 bases). Germline V CDR1 and CDR2: GEAIGNYY, EKD. Trimming removed 0 bases at V and 2 bases at J, with 13 bases between. This CDR3 has 18 residues.

By sample fraction, this clone is medium-sized. The genes are TRDV3 and TRDJ2; 8 nucleotides agree with TRDD3. CDR3 length equals 13 residues. Losses at the gene ends were 3 bases for V and 6 bases for J; bases not matched to a gene: 6. Germline V CDR1 and CDR2: TVYSNPD, GDNSRS (reference sequence). CDR3: CAFRGYQAAQLFF. The CDR3 region has the DNA TGTGCCTTCAGGGGATACCAGGCAGCACAACTCTTCTTT.

On this clone: This may arise from a read error, as a much more abundant clone is one base away. The rearrangement links TRDV2 to TRDJ3, with 11 bases lining up with TRDD3. Germline lookup yields CDR1 GEAIGNYY and CDR2 EKD. CDR3 length: 22 residues. The CDR3 coding sequence is TGTGCCTGTTACACCGTGCTAAGTACTGGGGGATATCCCTCCTGGGACACCCGACAGATGTTTTTC. As protein: CACYTVLSTGGYPSWDTRQMFF.

This clone is classed as medium-sized (0.01 to 0.1%). Other nucleotide sequences in the sample specify the same CDR3. V gene TRDV2 combines with J gene TRDJ2; 10 bases align to TRDD3. Germline V lookup: CDR1 GEAIGNYY, CDR2 EKD. The J segment lost 3 bases and the V segment lost 0 bases, leaving 9 bases of the junction unmatched. The CDR3 is made up of 18 amino acids. The CDR3 loop is CACDTLGTGGSLTAQLFF. In DNA, the CDR3 is TGTGCCTGTGACACCTTGGGCACTGGGGGATCCCTGACAGCACAACTCTTCTTT.